The clone carrying this T cell receptor (beta chain) was detected many times. Its antigen is not known. The sample originates from a study of T cells after yellow fever vaccination. Study conclusions and caveats: From the bulk population, abundant clonotypes could contaminate and appear within FACS-sorted repertoires.

Each CDR3 protein is one row after TCRdb ran MiXCR on the 5' RACE reads. This table has more than 120,000 distinct CDR3 sequences, 7.7% appearing once. Looked up from germline, CDR1 is SGHDN and CDR2 is FVKESK. The CDR3 covers 18 residues. V gave up 3 bases and J gave up 5 bases; unmatched junction bases: 10. The J gene is TRBJ2-3, the V gene TRBV14; 14 bases agree with TRBD2. The material sequenced was CD4+ T cells sorted from PBMCs, taken 5 days after the yellow fever booster vaccination. This sequence was found in a man aged 30 to 39 who received the YFV17D yellow fever vaccine. The CDR3 coding sequence is TGTGCCAGCAGCCAGTACAGACCGGGACTAGCGGGAGAAGATACGCAGTATTTT. Protein product: CASSQYRPGLAGEDTQYF.